The 10 T cell receptor beta chains listed next were all sequenced from one sample in a study of molecular identifiers for immune sequencing clone quantification. TCRdb used MiXCR to reprocess the PCR reads, holding one entry per CDR3 protein. The sample carries about 100,000 distinct CDR3 sequences, roughly a third recorded once. The sample taken for sequencing was naive CD8+ T cells from blood, with Jurkat cell RNA spiked in. Subset denoted: FACS-sorted CD8+CD4-CCR7+CD45RA+ naive T cells. The receptors shown here come from a human donor in good health. Some libraries in this study had Jurkat cell RNA spiked in.

The chain links TRBV2 to TRBJ2-1; D possibly matches TRBD1 or TRBD2 (5 bases each). The CDR3 runs to 14 residues. CDR1 and CDR2 from the germline V gene are SNHLY and FYNNEI. Trimming took 7 bases from V and 0 from J, leaving 10 bases between them. CDR3 sequence (DNA): TGTGCCAGCACTCCGGGACCCTCCTACAATGAGCAGTTCTTC. The encoded protein is CASTPGPSYNEQFF.

This clonotype was seen at least ten times. J is TRBJ2-7 and V is TRBV7-9, with 11 bases matching TRBD2. CDR1 SEHNR and CDR2 FQNEAQ come from the germline V gene (reference sequence). CDR3 length: 18 residues. V gave up 6 bases and J gave up 2 bases; unmatched junction bases: 15. CDR3 in DNA: TGTGCCAGCAGTGCCGGGACTAGCGGAGGCCTTAAAGCCTACGAGCAGTACTTC. Translating gives CASSAGTSGGLKAYEQYF. The full variable domain, with the rest looked up from reference TRBV7-9 and TRBJ2-7, is DTGVSQNPRHKITKRGQNVTFRCDPISEHNRLYWYRQTLGQGPEFLTYFQNEAQLEKSRLLSDRFSAERPKGSFSTLEIQRTEQGDSAMYLCASSAGTSGGLKAYEQYFGPGTRLTVT.

This clonotype showed up many times. The chain carries TRBV7-8 and TRBJ2-4; maybe TRBD1 (7 bases). V gave up 4 bases and J gave up 1 base, with 14 bases separating them. The CDR3 runs to 16 residues. The germline V gene encodes CDR1 SGHVS and CDR2 FQNEAQ. The CDR3 DNA reads as TGTGCCAGCAGCTCTTGGACAGGAGGGGCCAAAAACATTCAGTACTTC. This gives the protein CASSSWTGGAKNIQYF.

This clonotype has at least ten counts. The CDR3 protein is CASSQDSNEQFF. CDR3 DNA sequence: TGCGCCAGCAGCCAAGATTCGAATGAGCAGTTCTTC. The rearrangement joins TRBV4-3 to TRBJ2-1; unclear D gene. V was pared by 0 bases and J by 7 bases, with 4 bases between. The CDR3 loop spans 12 amino acids. Germline loops: CDR1 LGHNA, CDR2 YSLEER.

This clonotype was detected only a few times. This chain joins TRBV27 and TRBJ2-5, with 7 bases aligning to TRBD2. The CDR3 has 14 residues. Germline V gene lookup returns CDR1 MNHEY and CDR2 SMNVEV (reference sequence). The junction had 4 bases not matched to a gene; V was cut back by 5 bases and J by 1 base. CDR3 protein: CASSGTTSQETQYF. The CDR3 DNA reads TGTGCCAGCAGTGGGACTACCTCCCAAGAGACCCAGTACTTC.

In DNA, the CDR3 is TGTGCCAGCAGCTTAAGGAGTGCCGGGACTCGCAACAATGAGCAGTTCTTC. Translated: CASSLRSAGTRNNEQFF. V and J are TRBV7-2 and TRBJ2-1; D perhaps matches TRBD2 (6 bases). This CDR3 is built from 17 residues. Trimming pared 2 bases from V and 5 bases from J, leaving 19 bases between. The germline CDR1 and CDR2 sequences are SGHTA and FQGNSA. The whole variable domain, filled in from reference TRBV7-2 and TRBJ2-1, reads GAGVSQSPSNKVTEKGKDVELRCDPISGHTALYWYRQSLGQGLEFLIYFQGNSAPDKSGLPSDRFSAERTGGSVSTLTIQRTQQEDSAVYLCASSLRSAGTRNNEQFFGPGTRLTVL.

To note about this clonotype: The CDR3 does not close with the conserved phenylalanine or tryptophan, likely indicating a read error. CDR3 nucleotides: TGTGCCAGCAGTCCCCGGGACAGGGGGCGCCCAGATACGCAGTATCTT. Protein: CASSPRDRGRPDTQYL. The chain uses TRBV7-9 and TRBJ2-3, with 12 bases that match TRBD1. Germline CDR1 and CDR2: SEHNR and FQNEAQ (reference sequence). The CDR3 is made up of 16 amino acids. V was pared by 6 bases and J by 4 bases, with 8 bases of the junction left unmatched.

Many counts were recorded for this clonotype. This chain uses TRBV28 with TRBJ2-3, with 10 bases aligning to TRBD2. This CDR3 spans 16 amino acids. Germline values: CDR1 MDHEN, CDR2 SYDVKM. Trimming at V came to 4 bases and at J to 1 base, leaving 5 bases not matched to a gene. The CDR3 DNA follows: TGTGCCAGCAGTTCTCTAGCGGGAGCGGGCACAGATACGCAGTATTTT. Translated: CASSSLAGAGTDTQYF.

About this clonotype: A much larger clone is a single base away; this may be a read error. This rearrangement joins TRBV28 to TRBJ2-3; D is unresolved. CDR1 and CDR2 (germline): MDHEN, SYDVKM. This CDR3 has 11 residues. CDR3 protein: CASCFAITQYF. CDR3 nucleotide sequence: TGTGCCAGCTGTTTCGCGATTACGCAGTATTTT.

This clonotype turned up a few times. The genes are TRBV6-5 and TRBJ2-1; a possible D gene is TRBD1 (6 bases). The germline V gene encodes CDR1 MNHEY and CDR2 SVGAGI. V gave up 6 bases and J gave up 7 bases, with 19 bases separating them. The CDR3 is made up of 15 amino acids. The CDR3 protein is CASRPRPGQTNEQFF. The CDR3 region has the DNA TGTGCCAGCAGACCGCGTCCGGGACAAACAAATGAGCAGTTCTTC.